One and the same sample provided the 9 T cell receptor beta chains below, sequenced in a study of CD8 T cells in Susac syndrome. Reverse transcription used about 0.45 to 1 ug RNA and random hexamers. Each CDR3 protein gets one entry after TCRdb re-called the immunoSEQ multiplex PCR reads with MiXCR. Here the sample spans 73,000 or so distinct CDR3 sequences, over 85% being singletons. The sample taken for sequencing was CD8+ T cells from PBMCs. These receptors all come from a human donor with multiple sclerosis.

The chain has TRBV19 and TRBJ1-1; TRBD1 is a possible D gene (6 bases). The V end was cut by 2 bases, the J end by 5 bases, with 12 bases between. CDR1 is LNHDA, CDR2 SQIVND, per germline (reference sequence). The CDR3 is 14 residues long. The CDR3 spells CASSIPSGATEAFF. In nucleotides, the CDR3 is TGTGCCAGTAGTATACCTTCGGGGGCTACTGAAGCTTTCTTT.

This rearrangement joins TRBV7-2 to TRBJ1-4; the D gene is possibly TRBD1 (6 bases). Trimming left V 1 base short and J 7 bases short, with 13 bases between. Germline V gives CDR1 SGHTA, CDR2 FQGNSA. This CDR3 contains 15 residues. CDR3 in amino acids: CASSLGGGESEKLFF. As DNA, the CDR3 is TGTGCCAGCAGCTTAGGAGGGGGAGAGAGTGAAAAACTGTTTTTT.

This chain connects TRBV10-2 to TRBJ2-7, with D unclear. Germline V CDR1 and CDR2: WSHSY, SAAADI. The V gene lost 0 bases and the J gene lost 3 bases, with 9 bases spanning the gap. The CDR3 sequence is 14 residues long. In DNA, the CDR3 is TGCGCCAGCAGTGAGTCGAACAGTCTCTACGAGCAGTACTTC. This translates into CASSESNSLYEQYF.

CDR3 region: CSVVGGGDGYTF. The CDR3 nucleotides read TGCAGCGTTGTAGGAGGGGGTGATGGCTACACCTTC. The V and J genes are TRBV29-1 and TRBJ1-2, with D possibly matching TRBD1 (6 bases). V was pared by 4 bases and J by 6 bases, with 12 bases between. The CDR3 is 12 residues long. In germline, CDR1 is SQVTM, CDR2 ANQGSEA.

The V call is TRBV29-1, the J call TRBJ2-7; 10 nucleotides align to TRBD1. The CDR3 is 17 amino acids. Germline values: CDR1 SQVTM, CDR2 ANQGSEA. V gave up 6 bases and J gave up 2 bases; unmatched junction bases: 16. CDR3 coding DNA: TGCAGCGTCGCCGGGACAGGGGACCTCCCTCGCCCCTACGAGCAGTACTTC. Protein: CSVAGTGDLPRPYEQYF.

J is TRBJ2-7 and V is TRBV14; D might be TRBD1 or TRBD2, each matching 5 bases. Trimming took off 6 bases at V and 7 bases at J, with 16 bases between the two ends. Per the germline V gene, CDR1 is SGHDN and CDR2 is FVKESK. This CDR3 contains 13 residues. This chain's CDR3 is CASSLRGWREQYF. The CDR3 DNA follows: TGTGCCAGCAGTCTCCGGGGCTGGCGAGAGCAGTACTTC.

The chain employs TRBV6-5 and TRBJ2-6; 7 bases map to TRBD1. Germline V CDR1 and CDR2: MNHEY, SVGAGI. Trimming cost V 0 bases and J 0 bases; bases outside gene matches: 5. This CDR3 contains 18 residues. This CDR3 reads CASSYSTGIFSGANVLTF. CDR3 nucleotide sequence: TGTGCCAGCAGTTACTCGACAGGGATCTTCTCTGGGGCCAACGTCCTGACTTTC.

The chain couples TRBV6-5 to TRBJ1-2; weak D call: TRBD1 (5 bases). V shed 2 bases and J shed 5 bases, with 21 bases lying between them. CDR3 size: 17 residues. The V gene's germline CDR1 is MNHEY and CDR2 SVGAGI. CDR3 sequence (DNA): TGTGCCAGCAGTTACCCCGAGGTTGAGGGACCGGGATATGGCTACACCTTC. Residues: CASSYPEVEGPGYGYTF.

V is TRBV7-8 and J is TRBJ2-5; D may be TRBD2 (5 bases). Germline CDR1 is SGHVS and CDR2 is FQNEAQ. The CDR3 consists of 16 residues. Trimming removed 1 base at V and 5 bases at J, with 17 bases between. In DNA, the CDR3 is TGTGCCAGCAGCTTAGGGTGGCGCGGAACGGGGGAGACCCAGTACTTC. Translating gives CASSLGWRGTGETQYF.